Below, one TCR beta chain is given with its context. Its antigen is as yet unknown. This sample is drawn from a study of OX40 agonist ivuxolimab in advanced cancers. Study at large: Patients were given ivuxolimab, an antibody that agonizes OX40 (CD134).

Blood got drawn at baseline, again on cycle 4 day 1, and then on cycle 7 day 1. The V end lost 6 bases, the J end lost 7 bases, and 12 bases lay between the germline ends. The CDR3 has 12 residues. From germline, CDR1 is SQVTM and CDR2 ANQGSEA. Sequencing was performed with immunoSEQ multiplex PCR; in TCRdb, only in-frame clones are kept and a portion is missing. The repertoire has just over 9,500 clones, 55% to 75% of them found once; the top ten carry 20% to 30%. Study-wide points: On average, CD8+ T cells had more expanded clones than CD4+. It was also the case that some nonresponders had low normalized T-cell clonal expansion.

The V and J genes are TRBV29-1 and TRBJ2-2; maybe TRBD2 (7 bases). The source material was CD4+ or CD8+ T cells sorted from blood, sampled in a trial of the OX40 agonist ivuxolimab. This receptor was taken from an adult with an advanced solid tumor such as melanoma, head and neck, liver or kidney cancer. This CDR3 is CSVLGGVGELFF. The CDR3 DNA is TGCAGCGTGCTAGGGGGGGTCGGGGAGCTGTTTTTT.